This entry describes one T cell receptor (beta chain). Germline CDR1 is MNHEY and CDR2 is SVGAGI. With V trimmed by 8 bases and J by 5 bases, 10 bases remained unmatched. The CDR3 contains 14 residues. Repertoires were generated with immunoSEQ multiplex PCR, while TCRdb's copy carries only in-frame clones and drops some. The sample holds 250,000 to 350,000 clones, approximately 85% seen once. The data derive from a study of blood T cell repertoires in COVID-19. Across the whole study: Material from acute and convalescent COVID-19 was sourced from the United States, Italy and Spain.

The chain links TRBV6-5 to TRBJ1-2; 8 bases agree with TRBD1. The sequenced sample consisted of PBMCs or T cells enriched from blood (not recorded which). This clonotype was sampled from a woman in her twenties or thirties who had recovered from COVID-19. This CDR3 reads CASSPGQEVYGYTF. The CDR3 nucleotides are TGTGCCAGCTCTCCGGGACAGGAGGTATATGGCTACACCTTC.